The T cell receptor beta chain under discussion was sequenced for a study of blood T cell repertoires in COVID-19. About the research overall: From T cells, B-cell-depleted T cells, or PBMCs came the material, which was cDNA or gDNA.

Here immunoSEQ multiplex PCR was the method, and the copy in TCRdb shows in-frame clones only, minus some. The sample consists of some 120,000 clones, around nine tenths of them appearing once. V gave up 0 bases and J gave up 5 bases, with 20 bases separating them. This CDR3 is 17 amino acids long. CDR1 is SGHDT, CDR2 YYEEEE, per germline. This rearrangement joins TRBV5-6 to TRBJ1-2; D is unclear. The TCR sequence derives from a middle-aged man with acute or convalescent COVID-19. The material sequenced was peripheral blood. The CDR3 sequence: CASSLVSSLSYLYGYTF. The DNA for the CDR3 is TGTGCCAGCAGCTTGGTTAGCAGCCTTTCTTACCTTTATGGCTACACCTTC.